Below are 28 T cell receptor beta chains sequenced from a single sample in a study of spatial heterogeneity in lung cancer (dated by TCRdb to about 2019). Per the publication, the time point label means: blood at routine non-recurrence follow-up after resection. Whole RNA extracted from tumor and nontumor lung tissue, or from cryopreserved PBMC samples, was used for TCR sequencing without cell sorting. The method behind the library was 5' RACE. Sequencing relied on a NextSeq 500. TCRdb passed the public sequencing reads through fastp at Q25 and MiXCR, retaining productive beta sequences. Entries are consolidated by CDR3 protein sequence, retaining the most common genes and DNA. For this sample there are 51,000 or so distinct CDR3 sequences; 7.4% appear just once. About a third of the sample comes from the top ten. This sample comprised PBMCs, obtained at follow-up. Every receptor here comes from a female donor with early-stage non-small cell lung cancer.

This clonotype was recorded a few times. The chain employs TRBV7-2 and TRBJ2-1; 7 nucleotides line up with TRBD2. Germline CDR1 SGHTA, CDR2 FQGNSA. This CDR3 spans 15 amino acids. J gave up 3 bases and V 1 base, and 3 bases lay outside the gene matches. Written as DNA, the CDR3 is TGTGCCAGCAGCTTAGGGGCGGGGGTCTACAATGAGCAGTTCTTC. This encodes CASSLGAGVYNEQFF.

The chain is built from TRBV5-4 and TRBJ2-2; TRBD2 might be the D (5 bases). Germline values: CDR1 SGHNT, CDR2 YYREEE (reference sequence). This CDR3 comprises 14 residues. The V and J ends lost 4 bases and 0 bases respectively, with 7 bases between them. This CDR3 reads CASSPGSNTGELFF. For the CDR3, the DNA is TGTGCCAGCAGCCCGGGGTCGAACACCGGGGAGCTGTTTTTT.

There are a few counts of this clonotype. The CDR3 here is CSARATGATSYTGELFF. The CDR3 region has the DNA TGCAGTGCCAGGGCAACGGGGGCCACTAGCTATACCGGGGAGCTGTTTTTT. The chain links TRBV20-1 to TRBJ2-2; TRBD1 or TRBD2 may be the D gene (6 bases each). The CDR3 sequence is 17 residues long. Germline values: CDR1 DFQATT, CDR2 SNEGSKA (reference sequence). V dropped 6 bases and J dropped 5 bases, with 25 bases sitting between them.

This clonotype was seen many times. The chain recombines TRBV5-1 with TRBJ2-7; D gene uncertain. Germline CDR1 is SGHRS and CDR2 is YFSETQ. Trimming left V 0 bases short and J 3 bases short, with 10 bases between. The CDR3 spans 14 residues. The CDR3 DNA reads TGCGCCAGCAGCTTGGTCGGAAACAACTACGAGCAGTACTTC. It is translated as CASSLVGNNYEQYF. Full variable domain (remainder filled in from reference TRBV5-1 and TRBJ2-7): KAGVTQTPRYLIKTRGQQVTLSCSPISGHRSVSWYQQTPGQGLQFLFEYFSETQRNKGNFPGRFSGRQFSNSRSEMNVSTLELGDSALYLCASSLVGNNYEQYFGPGTRLTVT.

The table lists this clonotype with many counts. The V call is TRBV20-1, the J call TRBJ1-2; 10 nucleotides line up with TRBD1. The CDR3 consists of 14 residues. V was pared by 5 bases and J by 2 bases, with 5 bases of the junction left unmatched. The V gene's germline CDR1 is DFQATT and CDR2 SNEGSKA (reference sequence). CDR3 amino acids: CSARQGAGNYGYTF. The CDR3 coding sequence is TGCAGTGCTCGACAGGGGGCAGGGAACTATGGCTACACCTTC.

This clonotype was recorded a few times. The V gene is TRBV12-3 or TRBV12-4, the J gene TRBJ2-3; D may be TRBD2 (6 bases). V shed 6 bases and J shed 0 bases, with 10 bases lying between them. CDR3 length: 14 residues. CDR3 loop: CASSIAVSTDTQYF. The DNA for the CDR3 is TGTGCCAGCAGCATAGCGGTTAGCACAGATACGCAGTATTTT.

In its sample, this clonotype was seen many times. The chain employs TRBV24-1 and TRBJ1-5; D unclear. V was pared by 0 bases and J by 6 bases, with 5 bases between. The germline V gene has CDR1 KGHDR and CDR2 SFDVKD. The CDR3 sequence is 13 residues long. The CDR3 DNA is TGTGCCACCAGTGATTTGGGTTTTCAGCCCCAGCATTTT. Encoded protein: CATSDLGFQPQHF.

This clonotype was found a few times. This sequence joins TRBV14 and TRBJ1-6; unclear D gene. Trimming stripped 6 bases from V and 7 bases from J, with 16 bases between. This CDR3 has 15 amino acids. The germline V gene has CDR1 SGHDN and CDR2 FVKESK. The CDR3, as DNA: TGTGCCAGCAGTCGCTCCGGGCCACAAAATTCACCCCTCCACTTT. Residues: CASSRSGPQNSPLHF.

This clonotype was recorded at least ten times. The CDR3 DNA sequence: TGTGCCAGCAGCTTAGGTGGGGGAATGAACAATCAGCCCCAGCATTTT. This sequence encodes CASSLGGGMNNQPQHF. The rearrangement links TRBV7-9 to TRBJ1-5, with D maybe TRBD1 (5 bases). The CDR3 is 16 amino acids. Between the trimmed V and J ends, which lost 1 base and 3 bases, there was a span of 13 bases. Per germline, CDR1 SEHNR and CDR2 FQNEAQ (reference sequence).

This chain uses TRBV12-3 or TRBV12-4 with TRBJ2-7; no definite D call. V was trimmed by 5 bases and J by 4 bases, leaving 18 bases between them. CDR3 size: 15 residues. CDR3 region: CASSGISNSRYEQYF. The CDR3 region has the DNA TGTGCCAGCAGTGGGATTTCGAACTCACGGTACGAGCAGTACTTC.

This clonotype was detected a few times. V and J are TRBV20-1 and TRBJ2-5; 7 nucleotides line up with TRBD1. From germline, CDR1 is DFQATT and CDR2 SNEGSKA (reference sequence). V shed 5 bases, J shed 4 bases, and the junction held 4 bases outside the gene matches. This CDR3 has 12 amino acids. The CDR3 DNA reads TGCAGTGCTGAGCAGGGGGTAGAGACCCAGTACTTC. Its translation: CSAEQGVETQYF.

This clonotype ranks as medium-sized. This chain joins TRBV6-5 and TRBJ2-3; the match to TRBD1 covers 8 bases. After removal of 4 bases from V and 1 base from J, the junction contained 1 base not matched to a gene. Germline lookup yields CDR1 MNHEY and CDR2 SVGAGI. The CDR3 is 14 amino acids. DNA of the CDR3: TGTGCCAGCAGTTCGACAGGGGGCACAGATACGCAGTATTTT. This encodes CASSSTGGTDTQYF.

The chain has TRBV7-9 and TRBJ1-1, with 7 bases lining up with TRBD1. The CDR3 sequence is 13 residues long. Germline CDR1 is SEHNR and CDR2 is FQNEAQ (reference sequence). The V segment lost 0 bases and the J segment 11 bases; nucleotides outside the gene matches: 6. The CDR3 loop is CASSLAPETGAFF. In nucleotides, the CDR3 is TGTGCCAGCAGCTTAGCGCCAGAGACAGGGGCTTTCTTT.

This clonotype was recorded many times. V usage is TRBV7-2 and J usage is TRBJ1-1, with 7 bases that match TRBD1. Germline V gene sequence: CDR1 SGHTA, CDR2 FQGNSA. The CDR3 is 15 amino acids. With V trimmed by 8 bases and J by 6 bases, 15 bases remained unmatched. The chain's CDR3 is CASCGDSLKGAEAFF. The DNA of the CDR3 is TGTGCCAGCTGTGGGGACAGCCTTAAAGGTGCTGAAGCTTTCTTT.

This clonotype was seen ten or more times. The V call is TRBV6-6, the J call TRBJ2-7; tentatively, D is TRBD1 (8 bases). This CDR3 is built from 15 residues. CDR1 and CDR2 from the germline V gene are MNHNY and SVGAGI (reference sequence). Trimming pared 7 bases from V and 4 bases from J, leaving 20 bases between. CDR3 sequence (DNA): TGTGCCAGCACTGGGAGGGACAGGAGCTCATACGAGCAGTACTTC. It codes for CASTGRDRSSYEQYF.

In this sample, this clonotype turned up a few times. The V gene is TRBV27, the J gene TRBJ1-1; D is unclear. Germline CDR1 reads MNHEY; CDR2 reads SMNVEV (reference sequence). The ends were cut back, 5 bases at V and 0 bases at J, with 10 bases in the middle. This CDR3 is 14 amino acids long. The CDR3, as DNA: TGTGCCAGCAGTGACAACGCCATGAACACTGAAGCTTTCTTT. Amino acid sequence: CASSDNAMNTEAFF.

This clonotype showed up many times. The CDR3 DNA reads TGTGCCAGCAGGGCACAGGGTTACAATCAGCCCCAGCATTTT. It translates to CASRAQGYNQPQHF. The chain is built from TRBV2 and TRBJ1-5; perhaps TRBD1 as D (6 bases). V dropped 6 bases and J dropped 3 bases, with 12 bases sitting between them. The germline gives CDR1 SNHLY, CDR2 FYNNEI. This CDR3 comprises 14 residues.

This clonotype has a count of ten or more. In DNA form, the CDR3 reads TGCGCCAGCAGGCGGGACAGGGAAGTATTCTCGGATGAGCAGTTCTTC. Amino acids: CASRRDREVFSDEQFF. This rearrangement joins TRBV5-1 to TRBJ2-1; 9 nucleotides agree with TRBD1. The germline gives CDR1 SGHRS, CDR2 YFSETQ. V shed 5 bases, J shed 8 bases, and the junction held 14 bases outside the gene matches. This CDR3 comprises 16 residues.

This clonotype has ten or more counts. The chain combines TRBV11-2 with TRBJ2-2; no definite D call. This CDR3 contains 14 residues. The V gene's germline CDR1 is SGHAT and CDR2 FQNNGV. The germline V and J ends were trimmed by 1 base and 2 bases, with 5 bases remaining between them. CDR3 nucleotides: TGTGCCAGCAGCTTAGTAAGAAACACCGGGGAGCTGTTTTTT. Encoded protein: CASSLVRNTGELFF.

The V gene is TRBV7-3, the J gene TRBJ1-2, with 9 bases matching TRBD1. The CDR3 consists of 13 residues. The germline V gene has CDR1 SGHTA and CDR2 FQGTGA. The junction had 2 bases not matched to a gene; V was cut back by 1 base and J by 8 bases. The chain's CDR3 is CASSLNRGQGYTF. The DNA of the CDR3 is TGTGCCAGCAGCTTAAACAGGGGGCAAGGCTACACCTTC.

CDR3 in amino acids: CASSQEPQGPDLANYGYTF. CDR3 bases: TGCGCCAGCAGCCAAGAGCCCCAGGGTCCCGATCTAGCTAACTATGGCTACACCTTC. This chain links TRBV4-3 with TRBJ1-2; a possible D gene is TRBD1 (5 bases). Germline CDR1 and CDR2: LGHNA and YSLEER. Trimming removed 0 bases at V and 0 bases at J, with 20 bases between. The CDR3 sequence is 19 residues long.

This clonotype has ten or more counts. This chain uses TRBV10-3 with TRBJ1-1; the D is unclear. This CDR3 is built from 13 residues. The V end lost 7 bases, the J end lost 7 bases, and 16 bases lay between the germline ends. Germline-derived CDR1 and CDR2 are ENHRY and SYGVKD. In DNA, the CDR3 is TGTGCCATCACTGCCGGGAACGAGGATGAAGCTTTCTTT. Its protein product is CAITAGNEDEAFF.

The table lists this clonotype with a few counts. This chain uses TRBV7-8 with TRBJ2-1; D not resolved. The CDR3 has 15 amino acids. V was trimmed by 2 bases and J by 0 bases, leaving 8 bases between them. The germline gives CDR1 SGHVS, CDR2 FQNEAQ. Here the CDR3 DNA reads TGTGCCAGCAGCTTAATACAGCTCTCCTACAATGAGCAGTTCTTC. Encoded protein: CASSLIQLSYNEQFF.

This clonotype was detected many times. The CDR3 is CASSSFRDGYTF. In nucleotides, the CDR3 is TGTGCCAGCAGCTCCTTTAGGGATGGCTACACCTTC. The chain recombines TRBV7-6 with TRBJ1-2; D is undetermined. The germline gives CDR1 SGHVS, CDR2 FNYEAQ. This CDR3 is built from 12 residues. V was clipped by 4 bases and J by 6 bases, with 9 bases between them.

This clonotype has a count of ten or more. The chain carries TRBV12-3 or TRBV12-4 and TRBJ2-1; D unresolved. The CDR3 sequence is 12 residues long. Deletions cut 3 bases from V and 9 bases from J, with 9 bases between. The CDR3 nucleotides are TGTGCCAGCAGTTTCCGCGCAAGTGAGCAGTTCTTC. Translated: CASSFRASEQFF.

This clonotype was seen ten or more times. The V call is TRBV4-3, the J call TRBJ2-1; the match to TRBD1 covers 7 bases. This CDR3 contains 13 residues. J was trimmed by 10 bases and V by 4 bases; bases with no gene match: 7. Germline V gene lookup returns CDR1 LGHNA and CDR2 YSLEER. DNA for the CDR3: TGCGCCAGCAGCCTAGACAGGGTACGGGAGCAGTTCTTC. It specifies CASSLDRVREQFF.

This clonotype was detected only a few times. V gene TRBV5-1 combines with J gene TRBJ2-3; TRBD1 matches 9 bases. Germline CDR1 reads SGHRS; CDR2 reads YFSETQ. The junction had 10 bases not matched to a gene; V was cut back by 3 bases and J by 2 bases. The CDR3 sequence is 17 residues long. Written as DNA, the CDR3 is TGCGCCAGCAGCTCGCCCCCGGGACAGGGTTTCACAGATACGCAGTATTTT. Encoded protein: CASSSPPGQGFTDTQYF.

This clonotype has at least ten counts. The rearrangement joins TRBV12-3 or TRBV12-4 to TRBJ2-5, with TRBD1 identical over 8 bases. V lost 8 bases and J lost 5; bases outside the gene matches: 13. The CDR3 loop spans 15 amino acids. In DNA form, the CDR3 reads TGTGCCAGCGGTTGGGGAGCAGGGGGCAAGGAGACCCAGTACTTC. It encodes CASGWGAGGKETQYF.